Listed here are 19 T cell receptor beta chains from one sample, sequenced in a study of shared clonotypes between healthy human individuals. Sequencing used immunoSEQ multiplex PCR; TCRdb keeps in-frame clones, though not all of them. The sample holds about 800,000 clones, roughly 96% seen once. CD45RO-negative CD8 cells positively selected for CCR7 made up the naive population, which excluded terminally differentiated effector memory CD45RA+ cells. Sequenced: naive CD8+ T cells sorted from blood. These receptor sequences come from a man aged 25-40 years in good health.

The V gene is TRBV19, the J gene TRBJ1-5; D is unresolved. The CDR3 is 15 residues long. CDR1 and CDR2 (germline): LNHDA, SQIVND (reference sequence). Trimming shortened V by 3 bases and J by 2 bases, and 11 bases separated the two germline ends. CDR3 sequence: CASSMAGTGNQPQHF. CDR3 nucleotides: TGTGCCAGTAGTATGGCGGGAACCGGCAATCAGCCCCAGCATTTT. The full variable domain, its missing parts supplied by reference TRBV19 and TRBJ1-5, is DGGITQSPKYLFRKEGQNVTLSCEQNLNHDAMYWYRQDPGQGLRLIYYSQIVNDFQKGDIAEGYSVSREKKESFPLTVTSAQKNPTAFYLCASSMAGTGNQPQHFGDGTRLSIL.

The CDR3 loop is CASSTKTGGYNNEQFF. The CDR3 DNA reads as TGTGCCAGTAGTACCAAGACAGGGGGCTACAACAATGAGCAGTTCTTC. The chain joins TRBV19 to TRBJ2-1; 10 nucleotides agree with TRBD1. Germline assignment: CDR1 LNHDA and CDR2 SQIVND (reference sequence). The CDR3 spans 16 residues. V lost 4 bases and J lost 5; bases outside the gene matches: 8.

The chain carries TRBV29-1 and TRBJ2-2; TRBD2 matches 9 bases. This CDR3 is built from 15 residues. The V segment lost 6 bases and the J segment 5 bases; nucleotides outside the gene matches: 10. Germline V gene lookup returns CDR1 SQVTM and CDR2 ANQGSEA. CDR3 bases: TGCAGCGTCGAACTGGGACTAGCAGAGACCGGGGAGCTGTTTTTT. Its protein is CSVELGLAETGELFF.

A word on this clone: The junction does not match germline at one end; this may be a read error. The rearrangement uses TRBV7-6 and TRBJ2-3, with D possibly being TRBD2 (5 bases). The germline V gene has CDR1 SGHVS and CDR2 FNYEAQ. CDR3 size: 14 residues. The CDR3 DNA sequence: TGTGCCAGCACCTTACTTACGGGAACAGATACGCAGTATTTT. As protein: CASTLLTGTDTQYF.

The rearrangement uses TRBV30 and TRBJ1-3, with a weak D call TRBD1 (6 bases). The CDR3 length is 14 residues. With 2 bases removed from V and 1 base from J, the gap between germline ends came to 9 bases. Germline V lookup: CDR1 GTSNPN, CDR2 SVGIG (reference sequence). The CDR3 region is CAWSKGESGNTIYF. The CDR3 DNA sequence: TGTGCCTGGAGTAAGGGGGAGTCTGGAAACACCATATATTTT.

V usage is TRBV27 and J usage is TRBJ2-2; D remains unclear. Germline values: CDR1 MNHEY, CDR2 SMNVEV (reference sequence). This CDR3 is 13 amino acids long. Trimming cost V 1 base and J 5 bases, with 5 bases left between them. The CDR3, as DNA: TGTGCCAGCAGTTTATGGGCTACCGGGGAGCTGTTTTTT. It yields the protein CASSLWATGELFF.

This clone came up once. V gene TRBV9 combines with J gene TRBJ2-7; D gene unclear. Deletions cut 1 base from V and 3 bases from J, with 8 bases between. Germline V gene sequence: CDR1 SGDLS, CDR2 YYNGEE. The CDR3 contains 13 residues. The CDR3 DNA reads TGTGCCAGCAGCGTATCGCAGGACTACGAGCAGTACTTC. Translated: CASSVSQDYEQYF.

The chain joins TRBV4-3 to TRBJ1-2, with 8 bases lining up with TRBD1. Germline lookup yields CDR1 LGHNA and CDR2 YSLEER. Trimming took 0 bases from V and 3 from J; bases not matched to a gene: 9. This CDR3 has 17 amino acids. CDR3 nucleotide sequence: TGCGCCAGCAGCCAAGATCGGTGGACAGGGAGTTACTATGGCTACACCTTC. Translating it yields CASSQDRWTGSYYGYTF.

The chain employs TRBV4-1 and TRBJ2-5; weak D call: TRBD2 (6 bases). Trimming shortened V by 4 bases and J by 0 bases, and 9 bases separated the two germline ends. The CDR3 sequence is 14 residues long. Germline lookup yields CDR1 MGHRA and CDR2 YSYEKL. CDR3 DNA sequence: TGCGCCAGCAGCCTCCGACTAGACCAAGAGACCCAGTACTTC. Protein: CASSLRLDQETQYF.

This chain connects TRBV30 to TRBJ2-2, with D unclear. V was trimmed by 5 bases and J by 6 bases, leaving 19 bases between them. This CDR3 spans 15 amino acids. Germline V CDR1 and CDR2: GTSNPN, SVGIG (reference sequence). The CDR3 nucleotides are TGTGCCTGGGCCGCGGAGATTGGCCTGTCCGGGGAGCTGTTTTTT. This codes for CAWAAEIGLSGELFF.

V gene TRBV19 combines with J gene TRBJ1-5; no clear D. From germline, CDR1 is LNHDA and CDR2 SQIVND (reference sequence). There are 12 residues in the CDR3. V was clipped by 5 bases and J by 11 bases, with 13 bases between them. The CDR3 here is CASSVDRLSQHF. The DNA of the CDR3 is TGTGCCAGTAGTGTCGACCGTCTGTCCCAGCATTTT.

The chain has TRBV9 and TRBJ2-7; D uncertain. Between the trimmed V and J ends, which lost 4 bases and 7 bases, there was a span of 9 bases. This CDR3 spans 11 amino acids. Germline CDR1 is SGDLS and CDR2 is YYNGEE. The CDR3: CASSSSGEQYF. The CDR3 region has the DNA TGTGCCAGCAGCTCATCCGGAGAGCAGTACTTC.

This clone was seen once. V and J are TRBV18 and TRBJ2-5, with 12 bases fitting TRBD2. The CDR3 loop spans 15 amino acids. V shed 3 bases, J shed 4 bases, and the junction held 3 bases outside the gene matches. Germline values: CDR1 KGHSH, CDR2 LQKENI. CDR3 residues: CASSPTSGSGETQYF. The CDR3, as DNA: TGTGCCAGCTCACCGACTAGCGGGAGTGGAGAGACCCAGTACTTC.

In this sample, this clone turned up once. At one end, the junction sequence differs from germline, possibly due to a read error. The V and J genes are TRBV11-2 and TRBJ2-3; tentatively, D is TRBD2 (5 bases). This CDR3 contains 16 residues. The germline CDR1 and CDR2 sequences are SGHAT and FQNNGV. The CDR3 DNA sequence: TGTGCCAGCAGTTTAGGAGGTTGGCAGGTTGCGGATACGCAGTATTTT. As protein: CASSLGGWQVADTQYF.

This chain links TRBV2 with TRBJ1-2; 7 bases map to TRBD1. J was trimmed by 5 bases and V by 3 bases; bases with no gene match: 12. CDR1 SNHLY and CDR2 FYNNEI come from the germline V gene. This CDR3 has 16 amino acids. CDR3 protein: CASSEAVGVRGYGYTF. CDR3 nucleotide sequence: TGTGCCAGCAGTGAGGCGGTTGGGGTCAGGGGGTATGGCTACACCTTC.

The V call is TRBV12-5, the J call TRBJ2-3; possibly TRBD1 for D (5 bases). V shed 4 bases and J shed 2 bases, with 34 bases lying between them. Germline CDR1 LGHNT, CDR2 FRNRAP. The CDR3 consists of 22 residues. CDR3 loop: CASGSRVPALMGPNPSTDTQYF. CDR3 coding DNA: TGTGCTAGTGGTTCCCGGGTTCCCGCTCTTATGGGGCCGAACCCATCCACAGATACGCAGTATTTT.

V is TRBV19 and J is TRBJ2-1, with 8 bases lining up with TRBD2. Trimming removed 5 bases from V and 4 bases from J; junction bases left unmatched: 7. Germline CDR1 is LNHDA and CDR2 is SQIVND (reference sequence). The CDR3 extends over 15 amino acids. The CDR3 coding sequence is TGTGCCAGTAGTCCCTCGACTAGCGTATACAATGAGCAGTTCTTC. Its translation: CASSPSTSVYNEQFF. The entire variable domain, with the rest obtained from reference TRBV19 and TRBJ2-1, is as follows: DGGITQSPKYLFRKEGQNVTLSCEQNLNHDAMYWYRQDPGQGLRLIYYSQIVNDFQKGDIAEGYSVSREKKESFPLTVTSAQKNPTAFYLCASSPSTSVYNEQFFGPGTRLTVL.

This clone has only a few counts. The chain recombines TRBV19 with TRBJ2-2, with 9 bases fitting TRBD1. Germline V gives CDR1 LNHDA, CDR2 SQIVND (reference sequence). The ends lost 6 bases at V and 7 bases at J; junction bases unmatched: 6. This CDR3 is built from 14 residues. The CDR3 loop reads CASRSGQGYGELFF. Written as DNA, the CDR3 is TGTGCCAGTAGGTCGGGACAGGGTTACGGGGAGCTGTTTTTT.

CDR3 sequence: CASSSGTRITNEQFF. The CDR3 DNA reads TGTGCCAGCAGCTCTGGGACTAGAATAACTAATGAGCAGTTCTTC. The chain uses TRBV13 and TRBJ2-1, with TRBD2 identical over 8 bases. This CDR3 has 15 amino acids. V gave up 4 bases and J gave up 7 bases; unmatched junction bases: 9. CDR1 is PRHDT, CDR2 FYEKMQ, per germline (reference sequence).